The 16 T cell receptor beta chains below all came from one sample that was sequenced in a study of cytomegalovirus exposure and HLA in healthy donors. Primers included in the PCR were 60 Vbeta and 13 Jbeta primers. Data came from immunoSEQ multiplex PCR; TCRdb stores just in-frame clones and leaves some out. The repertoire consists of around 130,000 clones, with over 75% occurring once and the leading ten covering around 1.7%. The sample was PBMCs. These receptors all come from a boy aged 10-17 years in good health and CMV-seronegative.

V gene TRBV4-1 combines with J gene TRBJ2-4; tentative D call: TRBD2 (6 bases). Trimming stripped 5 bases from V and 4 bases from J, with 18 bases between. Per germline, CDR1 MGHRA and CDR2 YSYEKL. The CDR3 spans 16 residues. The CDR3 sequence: CASSLVSGEGKNIQYF. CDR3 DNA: TGCGCCAGCAGCTTAGTTAGCGGTGAGGGGAAAAACATTCAGTACTTC.

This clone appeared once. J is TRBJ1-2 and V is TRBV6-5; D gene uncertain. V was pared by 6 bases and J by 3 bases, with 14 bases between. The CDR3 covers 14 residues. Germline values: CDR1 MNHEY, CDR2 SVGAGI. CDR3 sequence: CASSHSPQDYGYTF. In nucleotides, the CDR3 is TGTGCCAGCAGCCACTCGCCGCAGGACTATGGCTACACCTTC.

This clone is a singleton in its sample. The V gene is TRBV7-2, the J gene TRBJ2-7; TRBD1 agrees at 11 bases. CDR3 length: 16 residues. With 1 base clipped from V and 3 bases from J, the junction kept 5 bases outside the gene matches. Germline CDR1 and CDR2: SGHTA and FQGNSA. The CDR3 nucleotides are TGTGCCAGCAGCTTAGACCCGGACAGGGGGCACTACGAGCAGTACTTC. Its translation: CASSLDPDRGHYEQYF.

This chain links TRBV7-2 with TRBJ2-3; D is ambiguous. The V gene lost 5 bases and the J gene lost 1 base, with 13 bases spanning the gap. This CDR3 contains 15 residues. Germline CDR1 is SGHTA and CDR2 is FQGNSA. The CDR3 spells CASSSSLLGTDTQYF. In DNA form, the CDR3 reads TGTGCCAGCAGCAGCTCCCTTCTGGGCACAGATACGCAGTATTTT.

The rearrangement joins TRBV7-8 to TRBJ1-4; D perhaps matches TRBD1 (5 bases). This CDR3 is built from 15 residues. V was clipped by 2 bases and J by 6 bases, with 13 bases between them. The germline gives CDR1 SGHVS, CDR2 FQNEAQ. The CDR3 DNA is TGTGCCAGCAGCTTATTCAGGGAGGGTGATGAAAAACTGTTTTTT. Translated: CASSLFREGDEKLFF.

The CDR3 loop is CASSLLGTEAFF. The CDR3 region has the DNA TGTGCCAGCAGTCTTCTAGGCACTGAAGCTTTCTTT. This chain uses TRBV6-1 with TRBJ1-1; D gene uncertain. This CDR3 has 12 amino acids. The germline V and J ends were trimmed by 5 bases and 4 bases, with 8 bases remaining between them. The V gene's germline CDR1 is MNHNS and CDR2 SASEGT.

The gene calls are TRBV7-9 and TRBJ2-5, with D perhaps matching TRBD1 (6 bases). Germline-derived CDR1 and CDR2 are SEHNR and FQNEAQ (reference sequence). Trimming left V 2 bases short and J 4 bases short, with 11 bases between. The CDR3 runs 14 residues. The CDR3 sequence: CASSLSTGGETQYF. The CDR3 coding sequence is TGTGCCAGCAGCTTATCGACAGGTGGAGAGACCCAGTACTTC.

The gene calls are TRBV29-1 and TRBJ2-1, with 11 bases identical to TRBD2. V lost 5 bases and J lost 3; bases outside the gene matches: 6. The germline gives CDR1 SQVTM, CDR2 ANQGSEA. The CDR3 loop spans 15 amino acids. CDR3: CSVTLSGRVYNEQFF. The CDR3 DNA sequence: TGCAGCGTTACCCTTAGCGGGAGGGTCTACAATGAGCAGTTCTTC.

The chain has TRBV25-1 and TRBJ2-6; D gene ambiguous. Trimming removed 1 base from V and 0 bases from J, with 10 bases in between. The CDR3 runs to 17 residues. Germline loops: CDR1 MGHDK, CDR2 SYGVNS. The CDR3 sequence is CASSELMPSSGANVLTF. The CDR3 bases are TGTGCCAGCAGTGAATTGATGCCTAGCTCTGGGGCCAACGTCCTGACTTTC. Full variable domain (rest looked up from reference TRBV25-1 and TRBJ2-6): EADIYQTPRYLVIGTGKKITLECSQTMGHDKMYWYQQDPGMELHLIHYSYGVNSTEKGDLSSESTVSRIRTEHFPLTLESARPSHTSQYLCASSELMPSSGANVLTFGAGSRLTVL.

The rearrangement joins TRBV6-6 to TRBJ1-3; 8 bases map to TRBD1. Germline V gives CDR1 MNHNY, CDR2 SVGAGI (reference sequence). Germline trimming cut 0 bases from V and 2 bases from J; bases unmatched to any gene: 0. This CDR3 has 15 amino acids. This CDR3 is CASSYSTGAGNTIYF. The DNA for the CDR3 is TGTGCCAGCAGTTACTCGACAGGGGCTGGAAACACCATATATTTT.

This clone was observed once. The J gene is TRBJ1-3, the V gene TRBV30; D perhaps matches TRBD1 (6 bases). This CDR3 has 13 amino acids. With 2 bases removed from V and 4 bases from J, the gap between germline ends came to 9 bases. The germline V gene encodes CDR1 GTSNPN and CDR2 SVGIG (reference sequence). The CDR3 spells CAWSQGHGNTIYF. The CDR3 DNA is TGTGCCTGGAGTCAGGGGCACGGAAACACCATATATTTT.

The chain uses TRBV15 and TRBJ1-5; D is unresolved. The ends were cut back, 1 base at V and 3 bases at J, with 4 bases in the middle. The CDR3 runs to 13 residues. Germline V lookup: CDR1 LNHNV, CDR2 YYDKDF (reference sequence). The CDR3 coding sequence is TGTGCCACCAGCAGAGCCTCCAATCAGCCCCAGCATTTT. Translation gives CATSRASNQPQHF.

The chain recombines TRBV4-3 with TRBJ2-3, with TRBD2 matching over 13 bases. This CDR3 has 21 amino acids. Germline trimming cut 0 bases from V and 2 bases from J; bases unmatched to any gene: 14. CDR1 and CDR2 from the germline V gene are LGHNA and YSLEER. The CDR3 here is CASSQDETVTSGGSNTDTQYF. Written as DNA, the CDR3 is TGCGCCAGCAGCCAAGATGAAACCGTGACTAGCGGGGGGTCAAACACAGATACGCAGTATTTT.

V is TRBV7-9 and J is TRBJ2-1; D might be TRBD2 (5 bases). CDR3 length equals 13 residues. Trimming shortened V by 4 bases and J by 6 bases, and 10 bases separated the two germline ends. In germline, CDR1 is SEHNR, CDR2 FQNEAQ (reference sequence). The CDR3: CASSSGGLNEQFF. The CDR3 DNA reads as TGTGCCAGCAGCTCCGGAGGTCTCAATGAGCAGTTCTTC.

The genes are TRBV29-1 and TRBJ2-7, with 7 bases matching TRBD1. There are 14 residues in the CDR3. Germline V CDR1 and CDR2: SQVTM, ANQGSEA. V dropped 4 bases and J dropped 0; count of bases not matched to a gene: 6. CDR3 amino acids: CSVARRDSSYEQYF. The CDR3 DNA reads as TGCAGCGTTGCCCGCCGGGACAGCTCCTACGAGCAGTACTTC.

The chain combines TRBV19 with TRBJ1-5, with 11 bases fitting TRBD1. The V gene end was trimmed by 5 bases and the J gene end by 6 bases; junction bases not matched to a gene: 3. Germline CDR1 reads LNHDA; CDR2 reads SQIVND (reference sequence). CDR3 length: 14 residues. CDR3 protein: CASSRTGGPQPQHF. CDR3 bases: TGTGCCAGTAGTCGGACAGGGGGCCCTCAGCCCCAGCATTTT.